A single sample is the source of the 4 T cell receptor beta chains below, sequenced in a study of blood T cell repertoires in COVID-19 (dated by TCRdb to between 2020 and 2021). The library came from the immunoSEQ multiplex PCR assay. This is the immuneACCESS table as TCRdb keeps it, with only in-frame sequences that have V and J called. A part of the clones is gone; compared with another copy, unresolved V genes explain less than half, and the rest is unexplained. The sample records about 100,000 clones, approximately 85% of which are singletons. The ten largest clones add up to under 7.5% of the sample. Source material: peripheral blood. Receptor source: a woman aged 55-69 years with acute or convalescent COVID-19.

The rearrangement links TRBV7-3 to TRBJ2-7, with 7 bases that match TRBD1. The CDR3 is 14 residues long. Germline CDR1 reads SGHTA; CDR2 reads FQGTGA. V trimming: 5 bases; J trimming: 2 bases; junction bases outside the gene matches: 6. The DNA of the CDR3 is TGTGCCAGCAGCGAATTCCAGGGGGCCTACGAGCAGTACTTC. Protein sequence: CASSEFQGAYEQYF.

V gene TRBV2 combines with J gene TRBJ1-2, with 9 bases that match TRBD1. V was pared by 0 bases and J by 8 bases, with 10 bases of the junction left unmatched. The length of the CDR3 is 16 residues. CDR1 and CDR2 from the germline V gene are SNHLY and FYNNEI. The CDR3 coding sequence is TGTGCCAGCAGTGAAGCTGGGACAGGGCGGTTGAACGGCTACACCTTC. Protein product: CASSEAGTGRLNGYTF.

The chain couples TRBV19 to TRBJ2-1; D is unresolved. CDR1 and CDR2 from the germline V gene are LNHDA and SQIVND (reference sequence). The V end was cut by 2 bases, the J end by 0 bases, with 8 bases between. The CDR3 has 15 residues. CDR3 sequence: CASSISVLSYNEQFF. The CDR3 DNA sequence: TGTGCCAGTAGTATATCCGTCCTCTCCTACAATGAGCAGTTCTTC.

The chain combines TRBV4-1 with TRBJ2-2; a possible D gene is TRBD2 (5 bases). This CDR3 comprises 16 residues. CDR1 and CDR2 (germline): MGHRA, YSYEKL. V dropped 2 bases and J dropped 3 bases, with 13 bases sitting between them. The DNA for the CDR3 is TGCGCCAGCAGCCAACGGGGTTTAAGGGACACCGGGGAGCTGTTTTTT. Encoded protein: CASSQRGLRDTGELFF.